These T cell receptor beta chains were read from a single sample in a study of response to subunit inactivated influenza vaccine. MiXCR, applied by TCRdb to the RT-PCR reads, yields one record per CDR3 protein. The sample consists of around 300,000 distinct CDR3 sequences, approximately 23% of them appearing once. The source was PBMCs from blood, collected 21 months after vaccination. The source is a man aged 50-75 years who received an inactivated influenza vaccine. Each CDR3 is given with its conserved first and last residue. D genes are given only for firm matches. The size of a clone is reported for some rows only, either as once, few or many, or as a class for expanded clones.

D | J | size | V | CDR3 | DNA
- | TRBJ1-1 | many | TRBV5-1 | CASRSGQNTEAFF | TGCGCCAGCAGGTCCGGGCAGAACACTGAAGCTTTCTTT
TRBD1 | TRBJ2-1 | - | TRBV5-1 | CASSLGGTGVRNEQFF | TGCGCCAGCAGCTTGGGGGGGACAGGGGTACGAAATGAGCAGTTCTTC
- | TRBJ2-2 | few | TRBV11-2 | CASSLEYTGELFF | TGTGCCAGCAGCTTAGAATACACCGGGGAGCTGTTTTTT
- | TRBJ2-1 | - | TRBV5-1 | CASSLEGGDEQFF | TGCGCCAGCAGCTTGGAGGGGGGTGATGAGCAGTTCTTC
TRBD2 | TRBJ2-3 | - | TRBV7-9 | CASSPLTSGNTDTQYF | TGTGCCAGCAGCCCCCTAACTAGCGGCAACACAGATACGCAGTATTTT
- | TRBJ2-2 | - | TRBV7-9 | CASSLRSFRSYTGELFF | TGTGCCAGCAGCTTAAGATCCTTTAGGAGCTACACCGGGGAGCTGTTTTTT
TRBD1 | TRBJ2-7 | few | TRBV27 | CASSLYKGTGNEQYF | TGTGCCAGCAGTTTATATAAAGGGACAGGGAACGAGCAGTACTTC
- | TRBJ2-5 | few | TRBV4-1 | CASSQEGLLLETQYF | TGCGCCAGCAGCCAAGAAGGACTGCTGTTGGAGACCCAGTACTTC
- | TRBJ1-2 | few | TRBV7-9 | CASRGTEQGPVNYGYTF | TGTGCCAGCAGGGGGACGGAGCAGGGGCCGGTTAACTATGGCTACACCTTC
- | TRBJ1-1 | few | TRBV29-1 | CSVTGNVDTEAFF | TGCAGCGTCACAGGGAATGTGGACACTGAAGCTTTCTTT
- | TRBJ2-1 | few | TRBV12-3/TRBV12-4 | CASRLDQLGQFF | TGTGCCAGCAGATTAGACCAACTCGGGCAGTTCTTC
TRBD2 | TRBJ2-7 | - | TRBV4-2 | CASSQDLGLGAYEQYF | TGTGCCAGCAGCCAAGATCTGGGACTAGGGGCCTACGAGCAGTACTTC
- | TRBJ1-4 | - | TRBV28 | CASSLVSGQEKLFF | TGTGCCAGCAGTTTAGTCTCAGGACAGGAAAAACTGTTTTTT
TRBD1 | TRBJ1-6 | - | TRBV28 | CAIPGQGNSPLHF | TGTGCCATCCCGGGACAGGGGAATTCACCCCTCCACTTT
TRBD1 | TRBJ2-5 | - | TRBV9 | CASSATGVIETQYF | TGTGCCAGCAGCGCGACAGGGGTGATAGAGACCCAGTACTTC
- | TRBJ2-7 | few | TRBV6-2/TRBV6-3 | CASSPSGDGIYEQYF | TGTGCCAGCAGCCCCAGTGGGGACGGAATATACGAGCAGTACTTC
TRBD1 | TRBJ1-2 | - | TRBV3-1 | CASSQEGQVVGYGYTF | TGTGCCAGCAGCCAAGAGGGACAGGTGGTTGGCTATGGCTACACCTTC
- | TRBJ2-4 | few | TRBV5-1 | CASRPSAKNIQYF | TGCGCCAGCAGACCGTCGGCCAAAAACATTCAGTACTTC
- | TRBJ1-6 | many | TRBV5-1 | CASSLRGSSYNSPLHF | TGCGCCAGCAGCTTGCGGGGTAGCTCCTATAATTCACCCCTCCACTTT
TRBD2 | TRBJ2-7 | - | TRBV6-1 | CASRPSGSRYEQYF | TGTGCCAGCAGACCGAGCGGGAGTCGGTACGAGCAGTACTTC
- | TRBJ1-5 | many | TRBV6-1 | CASTPLASGHSNQPQHF | TGTGCCAGCACCCCCTTGGCGTCAGGGCATAGCAATCAGCCCCAGCATTTT
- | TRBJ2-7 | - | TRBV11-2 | CASSLGLLAYEQYF | TGTGCCAGCAGCTTAGGCCTTCTCGCCTACGAGCAGTACTTC
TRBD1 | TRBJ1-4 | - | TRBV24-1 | CATSDRQGEDEKLFF | TGTGCCACCAGTGATAGACAGGGAGAGGATGAAAAACTGTTTTTT
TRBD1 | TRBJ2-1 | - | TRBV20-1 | CSARGQGSSYNEQFF | TGCAGTGCTAGAGGACAGGGCAGCTCCTACAATGAGCAGTTCTTC
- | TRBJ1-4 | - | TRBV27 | CASSLRPVTNEKLFF | TGTGCCAGCAGCCTAAGACCAGTAACTAATGAAAAACTGTTTTTT
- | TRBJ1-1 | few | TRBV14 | CASRSGGRGTEAFF | TGTGCCAGCAGATCGGGAGGCCGGGGCACTGAAGCTTTCTTT
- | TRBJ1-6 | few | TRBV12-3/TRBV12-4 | CASSSGVNSPLHF | TGTGCCAGCAGTTCTGGGGTGAATTCACCCCTCCACTTT
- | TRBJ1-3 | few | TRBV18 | CASSNGAQEGNTIYF | TGTGCCAGCTCAAATGGGGCACAGGAAGGAAACACCATATATTTT
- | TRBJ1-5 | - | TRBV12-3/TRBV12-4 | CASSPGYRNQPQHF | TGTGCCAGCAGCCCAGGGTATCGCAATCAGCCCCAGCATTTT
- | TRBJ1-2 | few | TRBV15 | CATGNRGANYGYTF | TGTGCCACCGGAAACCGGGGCGCGAACTATGGCTACACCTTC
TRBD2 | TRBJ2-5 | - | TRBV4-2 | CASSQGGRGQETQYF | TGTGCCAGCAGCCAAGGCGGGAGAGGGCAAGAGACCCAGTACTTC
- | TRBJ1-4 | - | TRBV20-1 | CSARGGGPLGEKLFF | TGCAGTGCTAGAGGGGGAGGACCACTTGGAGAAAAACTGTTTTTT
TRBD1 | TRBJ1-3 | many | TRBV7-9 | CASSSTGRGNTIYF | TGTGCCAGCAGCTCGACAGGGAGAGGAAACACCATATATTTT
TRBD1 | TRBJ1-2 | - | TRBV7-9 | CASSTTRTGGANYGYTF | TGTGCCAGCAGCACAACAAGGACAGGGGGAGCTAACTATGGCTACACCTTC
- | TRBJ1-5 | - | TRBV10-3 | CAISEGQGQPQHF | TGTGCCATCAGTGAAGGGCAGGGTCAGCCCCAGCATTTT
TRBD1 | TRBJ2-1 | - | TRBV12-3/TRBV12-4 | CASSGTGTGGNEQFF | TGTGCCAGCAGTGGAACCGGGACAGGGGGCAATGAGCAGTTCTTC
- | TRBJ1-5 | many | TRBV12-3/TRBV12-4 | CASSGGQGNQPQHF | TGTGCCAGCAGTGGTGGTCAGGGAAATCAGCCCCAGCATTTT
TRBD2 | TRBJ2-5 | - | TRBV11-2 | CASSFGASGTQYF | TGTGCCAGCAGCTTTGGGGCTAGCGGCACCCAGTACTTC
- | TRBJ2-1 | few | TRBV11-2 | CASSRTPDNEQFF | TGTGCCAGCAGCCGCACCCCAGACAATGAGCAGTTCTTC
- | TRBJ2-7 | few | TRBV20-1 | CSARDSLIGEQYF | TGCAGTGCTAGAGACTCCCTAATCGGCGAGCAGTACTTC
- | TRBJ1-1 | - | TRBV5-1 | CASSFRQNTEAFF | TGCGCCAGCAGCTTTCGTCAGAACACTGAAGCTTTCTTT
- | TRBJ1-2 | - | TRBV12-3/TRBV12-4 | CASSFGRGRSHYGYTF | TGTGCCAGCAGTTTTGGCCGGGGGCGCTCCCACTATGGCTACACCTTC
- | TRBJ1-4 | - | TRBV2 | CASSEAGTFNEKLFF | TGTGCCAGCAGTGAAGCCGGGACCTTTAATGAAAAACTGTTTTTT